These 24 T cell receptor beta chains originate from one sample sequenced in a study of cytomegalovirus exposure and HLA in healthy donors. The PCR ran on 60 Vbeta and 13 Jbeta primers. Only in-frame clones appear in the TCRdb table, and some are missing; sequencing was by immunoSEQ multiplex PCR. The repertoire holds more than 90,000 clones, with 65% to 80% as singletons. Source material: PBMCs. The source of these receptors is a human donor in good health.

V gene TRBV6-1 combines with J gene TRBJ1-1; maybe TRBD1 (5 bases). This CDR3 has 13 amino acids. Germline-derived CDR1 and CDR2 are MNHNS and SASEGT. V lost 5 bases and J lost 5, with 12 bases in between. Here the CDR3 reads CASSPREGTEAFF. The CDR3 DNA is TGTGCCAGCAGTCCCAGGGAGGGGACTGAAGCTTTCTTT.

For the CDR3, the DNA is TGTGCCACCAGCAGCTGGGGACAACGAAACTATGGCTACACCTTC. The encoded protein is CATSSWGQRNYGYTF. V and J are TRBV15 and TRBJ1-2, with a tentative D call TRBD1 (6 bases). The germline CDR1 and CDR2 sequences are LNHNV and YYDKDF (reference sequence). V lost 3 bases to trimming and J lost 2 bases, with 13 bases between them. The CDR3 spans 15 residues.

This rearrangement joins TRBV5-1 to TRBJ1-1; tentatively, D is TRBD1 (6 bases). V was trimmed by 0 bases and J by 5 bases, leaving 11 bases between them. In germline, CDR1 is SGHRS, CDR2 YFSETQ. This CDR3 comprises 14 residues. The CDR3 here is CASSLGGTRTEAFF. The CDR3 nucleotides are TGCGCCAGCAGCTTGGGAGGGACAAGGACTGAAGCTTTCTTT.

V is TRBV7-2 and J is TRBJ2-7; 8 bases match TRBD2. V shed 2 bases, J shed 10 bases, and the junction held 13 bases outside the gene matches. Germline V gives CDR1 SGHTA, CDR2 FQGNSA. The CDR3 has 15 amino acids. The CDR3 region is CASSLSAGVGSDQYF. CDR3 bases: TGTGCCAGCAGCTTATCAGCGGGAGTCGGGTCAGATCAGTACTTC.

The chain employs TRBV6-5 and TRBJ2-5; weak D call: TRBD2 (6 bases). The tail of the sequence fits TRBJ2-7 better, so the J call may be wrong. In germline, CDR1 is MNHEY, CDR2 SVGAGI. The length of the CDR3 is 12 residues. Written as DNA, the CDR3 is TGTGCCAGCCGCGGGACGGCCTACGAGCAGTACTTC. It codes for CASRGTAYEQYF.

This chain joins TRBV5-4 and TRBJ1-5, with D possibly matching TRBD1 (5 bases). The germline V gene encodes CDR1 SGHNT and CDR2 YYREEE (reference sequence). Deletions cut 1 base from V and 2 bases from J, with 10 bases between. The CDR3 loop spans 15 amino acids. The chain's CDR3 is CASSLWGDGNQPQHF. Written as DNA, the CDR3 is TGTGCCAGCAGCTTGTGGGGGGATGGCAATCAGCCCCAGCATTTT.

The CDR3 is CASIGTERVGAYNEQFF. The CDR3 DNA follows: TGCGCCAGCATCGGGACAGAACGCGTGGGGGCCTACAATGAGCAGTTCTTC. The chain combines TRBV4-1 with TRBJ2-1; the match to TRBD1 covers 7 bases. CDR1 and CDR2 from the germline V gene are MGHRA and YSYEKL. Losses at the gene ends were 7 bases for V and 2 bases for J; bases not matched to a gene: 14. The CDR3 extends over 17 amino acids.

This chain joins TRBV19 and TRBJ1-2; 9 bases align to TRBD1. Germline loops: CDR1 LNHDA, CDR2 SQIVND (reference sequence). The CDR3 is 17 residues long. The J segment lost 2 bases and the V segment lost 5 bases, leaving 12 bases of the junction unmatched. The CDR3 nucleotides read TGTGCCAGTAGTGCGATTGACGGGACAGGGTCCAACTATGGCTACACCTTC. Residues: CASSAIDGTGSNYGYTF.

The chain is built from TRBV19 and TRBJ2-7; the match to TRBD1 covers 11 bases. This CDR3 has 15 amino acids. V was pared by 5 bases and J by 5 bases, with 8 bases of the junction left unmatched. The V gene's germline CDR1 is LNHDA and CDR2 SQIVND (reference sequence). In DNA form, the CDR3 reads TGTGCCAGTAGTGGACGGACAGGGGGCGCGGACGAGCAGTACTTC. Protein product: CASSGRTGGADEQYF.

The chain is built from TRBV6-5 and TRBJ1-1; TRBD1 might be the D (5 bases). The CDR3 has 15 amino acids. Germline CDR1 and CDR2: MNHEY and SVGAGI. V was trimmed by 8 bases and J by 2 bases, leaving 18 bases between them. The DNA of the CDR3 is TGTGCCAGCGCTCAGCCCAGGGATGGTAACACTGAAGCTTTCTTT. It yields the protein CASAQPRDGNTEAFF.

The rearrangement uses TRBV5-4 and TRBJ1-1; 7 nucleotides agree with TRBD1. The CDR3 is made up of 15 amino acids. The junction had 6 bases not matched to a gene; V was cut back by 3 bases and J by 1 base. Germline V gives CDR1 SGHNT, CDR2 YYREEE (reference sequence). This chain's CDR3 is CASSSRTGGNTEAFF. In DNA form, the CDR3 reads TGTGCCAGCAGCTCTAGGACAGGAGGGAACACTGAAGCTTTCTTT.

The genes are TRBV11-2 and TRBJ2-2; 9 bases agree with TRBD2. CDR1 and CDR2 from the germline V gene are SGHAT and FQNNGV. This CDR3 region has 18 residues. V was pared by 5 bases and J by 2 bases, with 12 bases of the junction left unmatched. The CDR3 region is CASSKIRPAGGNTGELFF. The CDR3 DNA is TGTGCCAGCAGCAAGATACGTCCAGCGGGAGGCAACACCGGGGAGCTGTTTTTT.

CDR3 in amino acids: CASNEFRGFTNSPLHF. In nucleotides, the CDR3 is TGTGCCAGCAACGAGTTTAGGGGCTTTACTAATTCACCCCTCCACTTT. The J gene is TRBJ1-6, the V gene TRBV9, with D possibly being TRBD1 (5 bases). Looked up from germline, CDR1 is SGDLS and CDR2 is YYNGEE. Trimming removed 6 bases at V and 6 bases at J, with 19 bases between. The CDR3 covers 16 residues.

The chain joins TRBV11-2 to TRBJ2-4; perhaps TRBD2 as D (6 bases). This CDR3 comprises 15 residues. Trimming left V 6 bases short and J 4 bases short, with 16 bases between. Per germline, CDR1 SGHAT and CDR2 FQNNGV. The CDR3 spells CASRGLRRGKNIQYF. DNA for the CDR3: TGTGCCAGCAGGGGGTTGAGGAGGGGAAAAAACATTCAGTACTTC.

This rearrangement joins TRBV7-9 to TRBJ2-1; unclear D gene. The CDR3 loop spans 15 amino acids. CDR1 and CDR2 (germline): SEHNR, FQNEAQ (reference sequence). Between the trimmed V and J ends, which lost 3 bases and 8 bases, there was a span of 17 bases. In DNA, the CDR3 is TGTGCCAGCAGCTTCCCGGCCAGAGGCATGGATGAGCAGTTCTTC. Translating gives CASSFPARGMDEQFF.

V is TRBV30 and J is TRBJ1-5, with 7 bases matching TRBD1. After removal of 4 bases from V and 2 bases from J, the junction contained 2 bases not matched to a gene. CDR3 length: 13 residues. Germline loops: CDR1 GTSNPN, CDR2 SVGIG (reference sequence). The CDR3 sequence is CAWNGQGNQPQHF. DNA of the CDR3: TGTGCCTGGAATGGACAGGGCAATCAGCCCCAGCATTTT.

This clone was seen a few times. The rearrangement joins TRBV12-5 to TRBJ2-5, with a weak D call TRBD1 (6 bases). This CDR3 region has 14 residues. The V and J ends lost 6 bases and 1 base respectively, with 12 bases between them. Germline-derived CDR1 and CDR2 are LGHNT and FRNRAP. The CDR3 loop is CASGSGQVQETQYF. CDR3 nucleotides: TGTGCTAGTGGGTCGGGACAAGTCCAAGAGACCCAGTACTTC.

In this sample, this clone turned up once. The chain has TRBV5-6 and TRBJ2-6, with D possibly being TRBD2 (6 bases). The CDR3 spans 18 residues. V was shortened by 1 base and J by 3 bases, with 17 bases between the two germline ends. The germline V gene has CDR1 SGHDT and CDR2 YYEEEE. The chain's CDR3 is CASSLRGPPGVGANVLTF. DNA of the CDR3: TGTGCCAGCAGCTTGCGAGGCCCTCCGGGGGTTGGGGCCAACGTCCTGACTTTC.

The chain combines TRBV5-1 with TRBJ1-3, with 7 bases that match TRBD1. There are 14 residues in the CDR3. Trimming removed 4 bases from V and 2 bases from J; junction bases left unmatched: 3. Germline V gene lookup returns CDR1 SGHRS and CDR2 YFSETQ. The CDR3 nucleotides read TGCGCCAGCAGCCTGACAGGGACTGGAAACACCATATATTTT. Protein product: CASSLTGTGNTIYF. Complete variable domain (other parts from reference TRBV5-1 and TRBJ1-3): KAGVTQTPRYLIKTRGQQVTLSCSPISGHRSVSWYQQTPGQGLQFLFEYFSETQRNKGNFPGRFSGRQFSNSRSEMNVSTLELGDSALYLCASSLTGTGNTIYFGEGSWLTVV.

The table lists this clone with a few counts. This chain connects TRBV5-4 to TRBJ2-1; 12 positions match TRBD2. CDR3 length: 13 amino acids. The V gene's germline CDR1 is SGHNT and CDR2 YYREEE (reference sequence). J was trimmed by 8 bases and V by 7 bases; bases with no gene match: 4. In DNA, the CDR3 is TGTGCCAGCCAAACTAGCGGGAGGTATGAGCAGTTCTTC. Translated, it gives CASQTSGRYEQFF.

This clone has more than one count but fewer than ten. V is TRBV9 and J is TRBJ2-1; perhaps TRBD1 as D (6 bases). The CDR3 runs 14 residues. V lost 1 base and J lost 6, with 11 bases in between. Germline V gives CDR1 SGDLS, CDR2 YYNGEE. CDR3 sequence: CASSVRQGINEQFF. DNA for the CDR3: TGTGCCAGCAGCGTACGGCAGGGGATCAATGAGCAGTTCTTC.

This clone was observed a handful of times. This chain uses TRBV11-2 with TRBJ1-5; D is unclear. The CDR3 extends over 13 amino acids. Looked up from germline, CDR1 is SGHAT and CDR2 is FQNNGV. Between the trimmed V and J ends, which lost 1 base and 5 bases, there was a span of 6 bases. The chain's CDR3 is CASSLGRDQPQHF. CDR3 nucleotides: TGTGCCAGCAGCTTAGGTAGAGATCAGCCCCAGCATTTT.

This clone has more than one count but fewer than ten. The rearrangement links TRBV9 to TRBJ1-3; 8 bases agree with TRBD1. The V gene's germline CDR1 is SGDLS and CDR2 YYNGEE. The CDR3 is 17 residues long. The V segment lost 0 bases and the J segment 3 bases; nucleotides outside the gene matches: 8. In nucleotides, the CDR3 is TGTGCCAGCAGCGTAGTACCCGGACAGGGCTATGGAAACACCATATATTTT. This codes for CASSVVPGQGYGNTIYF.

The gene calls are TRBV5-6 and TRBJ2-2, with D possibly matching TRBD2 (6 bases). The germline CDR1 and CDR2 sequences are SGHDT and YYEEEE. There are 14 residues in the CDR3. V shed 2 bases and J shed 8 bases, with 13 bases lying between them. Written as DNA, the CDR3 is TGTGCCAGCAGCTTCCTCCGGGACTTTGGGGAGCTGTTTTTT. Amino acids: CASSFLRDFGELFF.